The rows below give T cell receptor beta chains drawn from one sample of a study of T-cell reconstitution after alpha-beta-depleted transplantation in children. In TCRdb, the PCR reads were re-called with MiXCR into one record per CDR3 protein. The sample lists over 200,000 distinct CDR3 sequences; under 9.5% were seen once. The material sequenced was PBMCs from the stem cell graft donor, taken from the stem cell graft. The receptors were sampled from a human donor who donated a stem cell graft to a child with acute lymphoblastic leukemia. Each CDR3 is given with its conserved first and last residue. Each record gives: V gene, D gene, clone size, J gene, CDR3 protein, CDR3 DNA. The D gene is left open where the match is weak. A clone size is listed for some rows: how often the clone was seen (once, few, many), or a class if it is expanded.

TRBV20-1	.	many	TRBJ1-2	CSASPGATGRDGYTF	TGCAGTGCTAGTCCAGGGGCCACGGGAAGGGATGGCTACACCTTC
TRBV6-5	.	many	TRBJ2-1	CASSYLKIFYNEQFF	TGTGCCAGCAGTTACCTGAAAATATTCTACAATGAGCAGTTCTTC
TRBV5-1	TRBD1	.	TRBJ2-1	CAISDRVGNEQFF	TGCGCCATCTCGGACAGGGTCGGCAATGAGCAGTTCTTC
TRBV5-6	.	few	TRBJ2-2	CASSAWDTGELFF	TGTGCCAGCAGTGCCTGGGACACCGGGGAGCTGTTTTTT
TRBV10-3	.	few	TRBJ1-5	CAISESGPGQTNSNQPQHF	TGTGCCATCAGTGAGTCGGGACCGGGACAAACAAATAGCAATCAGCCCCAGCATTTT
TRBV29-1	.	.	TRBJ2-1	CSVDEGGYNEQFF	TGCAGCGTTGACGAAGGGGGGTACAATGAGCAGTTCTTC
TRBV7-2	TRBD1	.	TRBJ1-1	CASSTGQGARGAFF	TGTGCCAGCAGTACGGGACAGGGGGCGCGAGGAGCTTTCTTT
TRBV12-3/TRBV12-4	TRBD1	many	TRBJ1-2	CASSPRTGADYGYTF	TGTGCCAGCAGTCCCCGGACAGGGGCTGACTATGGCTACACCTTC
TRBV5-1	TRBD2	.	TRBJ2-7	CASSLGGGTFEQYF	TGCGCCAGCAGCTTGGGCGGGGGGACATTCGAGCAGTACTTC
TRBV7-2	.	.	TRBJ2-2	CASSLAGGSTGELFF	TGTGCCAGCAGCTTAGCCGGGGGATCCACCGGGGAGCTGTTTTTT
TRBV6-2/TRBV6-3	.	many	TRBJ1-3	CASSYVRGSSGNTIYF	TGTGCCAGCAGTTACGTGCGGGGGAGCTCTGGAAACACCATATATTTT
TRBV10-2	.	few	TRBJ1-5	CASRTGSQPQHF	TGCGCCAGCAGAACAGGGAGCCAGCCCCAGCATTTT
TRBV29-1	.	few	TRBJ2-5	CSAPGGAETQYF	TGCAGCGCACCAGGCGGGGCAGAGACCCAGTACTTC
TRBV2	.	.	TRBJ2-3	CASSGLGLDTQYF	TGTGCCAGCAGCGGGTTAGGGCTGGATACGCAGTATTTT
TRBV9	TRBD2	few	TRBJ2-3	CASSVYSGVTDTQYF	TGTGCCAGCAGCGTGTACAGCGGGGTCACAGATACGCAGTATTTT
TRBV7-9	TRBD1	few	TRBJ2-3	CASSPDRGKRTDTQYF	TGTGCCAGCAGCCCGGACAGGGGCAAGCGCACAGATACGCAGTATTTT
TRBV20-1	.	.	TRBJ2-1	CSAKGHGVPNEQFF	TGCAGTGCTAAAGGACACGGAGTGCCGAATGAGCAGTTCTTC
TRBV9	TRBD1	.	TRBJ2-5	CASSETPGTAQETQYF	TGTGCCAGCAGCGAGACCCCCGGGACAGCACAAGAGACCCAGTACTTC
TRBV29-1	.	many	TRBJ1-2	CSAYARGPSYGYTF	TGCAGCGCATACGCGCGGGGACCCAGCTATGGCTACACCTTC
TRBV20-1	.	many	TRBJ1-1	CSARGTGREAFF	TGCAGTGCTAGAGGTACAGGGCGTGAAGCTTTCTTT
TRBV21-1	.	.	TRBJ1-5	CASSNGVKWTVSNQPQHF	TGTGCCAGCAGCAATGGGGTGAAGTGGACGGTTAGCAATCAGCCCCAGCATTTT
TRBV5-8	TRBD1	many	TRBJ2-1	CASSSLRGHPNEQFF	TGTGCCAGCAGCTCCCTGAGGGGGCACCCAAATGAGCAGTTCTTC
TRBV12-3/TRBV12-4	.	.	TRBJ1-2	CASSSREMTRPSNYGYTF	TGTGCCAGCAGCTCGAGGGAGATGACGCGACCTTCTAACTATGGCTACACCTTC
TRBV12-3/TRBV12-4	TRBD1	.	TRBJ1-2	CASSSNGPGQGAYGYTF	TGTGCCAGCAGTTCAAACGGTCCGGGACAGGGCGCCTATGGCTACACCTTC
TRBV29-1	.	many	TRBJ2-3	CSILRGDTQYF	TGCAGCATTTTAAGGGGAGATACGCAGTATTTT
TRBV20-1	TRBD1	many	TRBJ1-1	CSADRDRGQAEAFF	TGCAGTGCTGACCGGGACAGGGGGCAGGCTGAAGCTTTCTTT
TRBV27	.	many	TRBJ1-2	CASSRQSGYNYGYTF	TGTGCCAGCAGCCGACAATCAGGTTATAACTATGGCTACACCTTC
TRBV27	.	.	TRBJ2-3	CASSPPGTFTDTQYF	TGTGCCAGCAGTCCACCAGGGACCTTCACAGATACGCAGTATTTT
TRBV9	.	.	TRBJ2-3	CASRSDTQYF	TGTGCCAGCCGGTCAGATACGCAGTATTTT
TRBV12-3/TRBV12-4	.	.	TRBJ1-2	CASSQNGGDGYTF	TGTGCCAGCAGCCAGAACGGTGGCGATGGCTACACCTTC
TRBV7-2	TRBD1	many	TRBJ1-1	CASSPGTGRTAFF	TGTGCCAGCAGCCCCGGGACAGGGAGAACGGCTTTCTTT
TRBV20-1	.	.	TRBJ1-1	CSVRLQGRRPATEAFF	TGCAGTGTCCGGTTGCAGGGAAGAAGGCCGGCCACTGAAGCTTTCTTT
TRBV5-1	.	few	TRBJ2-1	CASSLGSGIYNEQFF	TGCGCCAGCAGCTTGGGTAGTGGGATCTACAATGAGCAGTTCTTC
TRBV5-1	.	many	TRBJ1-3	CASSSYGTTTTRLSGNTIYF	TGCGCCAGCAGTTCCTACGGGACTACGACTACAAGACTCTCTGGAAACACCATATATTTT
TRBV19	.	.	TRBJ2-5	CASSGSKETQYF	TGTGCCAGTAGTGGGTCTAAAGAGACCCAGTACTTC
TRBV5-1	.	many	TRBJ1-4	CASSLAGLATNEKLFF	TGCGCCAGCAGCTTGGCCGGTCTTGCAACTAATGAAAAACTGTTTTTT
TRBV7-2	.	many	TRBJ2-1	CASGLGWEQFF	TGTGCCAGCGGCTTGGGTTGGGAGCAGTTCTTC
TRBV7-2	.	.	TRBJ1-5	CASSLYDSNQPQHF	TGTGCCAGCAGCTTATATGATAGCAATCAGCCCCAGCATTTT
TRBV2	.	few	TRBJ2-5	CASSHDEGWETQYF	TGTGCCAGCAGCCATGATGAAGGGTGGGAGACCCAGTACTTC
TRBV3-1	TRBD1	few	TRBJ2-3	CASSQGWPGQGTDTQYF	TGTGCCAGCAGCCAAGGGTGGCCGGGACAGGGCACAGATACGCAGTATTTT
TRBV3-1	TRBD2	.	TRBJ2-3	CASSQGSSGVMVADTQYF	TGTGCCAGCAGCCAAGGGTCTAGCGGGGTAATGGTTGCAGATACGCAGTATTTT
TRBV5-1	.	.	TRBJ2-7	CASSLGDGSSYEQYF	TGCGCCAGCAGCTTGGGGGACGGAAGCTCCTACGAGCAGTACTTC
TRBV6-2/TRBV6-3	.	few	TRBJ1-5	CASSYVQGSNQPQHF	TGTGCCAGCAGTTACGTCCAGGGGAGCAATCAGCCCCAGCATTTT
TRBV20-1	.	many	TRBJ1-5	CSAPEGGRGQPQHF	TGCAGTGCTCCGGAGGGGGGGAGAGGTCAGCCCCAGCATTTT
TRBV10-2	TRBD1	many	TRBJ1-6	CASSVDRGNSPLHF	TGCGCCAGCAGTGTCGACAGGGGAAATTCACCCCTCCACTTT
TRBV20-1	TRBD2	few	TRBJ2-7	CSARAEERGLYEQYF	TGCAGTGCTAGAGCAGAAGAGCGGGGGCTTTACGAGCAGTACTTC
TRBV30	.	.	TRBJ1-2	CAWSPRGSGYTF	TGTGCCTGGTCCCCGCGGGGGTCTGGCTACACCTTC
TRBV5-1	.	few	TRBJ2-5	CASSRNNRVLPLQETQYF	TGCGCCAGCAGCAGAAACAACAGGGTCCTCCCTCTTCAAGAGACCCAGTACTTC